The rows below give T cell receptor beta chains drawn from one sample of a study of cytomegalovirus exposure and HLA in healthy donors. TCRdb's copy holds only in-frame clones and misses some; the assay was immunoSEQ multiplex PCR. In the table there are about 260,000 clones, about four fifths of which are singletons. Sequencing was carried out using PBMCs. The receptors originated from a woman aged 40 to 55 in good health and CMV-seropositive. The CDR3 runs from the conserved cysteine through the conserved F or W. Fields, in order: J gene, V gene, CDR3 length, CDR3 protein.

j_call: TRBJ2-5; v_call: TRBV11-2; cdr3_length: 18; cdr3_aa: CASSPRTSGSRNQETQYF
j_call: TRBJ1-1; v_call: TRBV7-3; cdr3_length: 13; cdr3_aa: CASSRDRGAEAFF
j_call: TRBJ1-2; v_call: TRBV28; cdr3_length: 15; cdr3_aa: CASSPRTQASYGYTF
j_call: TRBJ2-7; v_call: TRBV19; cdr3_length: 13; cdr3_aa: CASSIGVTYEQYF
j_call: TRBJ2-3; v_call: TRBV7-9; cdr3_length: 15; cdr3_aa: CASSLYSGDADTQYF
j_call: TRBJ2-7; v_call: TRBV5-1; cdr3_length: 15; cdr3_aa: CASSLGTGSSYEQYF
j_call: TRBJ2-2; v_call: TRBV10-3; cdr3_length: 14; cdr3_aa: CASGDRGSNGELFF
j_call: TRBJ2-1; v_call: TRBV6-1; cdr3_length: 15; cdr3_aa: CASSENLAGGNEQFF
j_call: TRBJ1-4; v_call: TRBV7-8; cdr3_length: 16; cdr3_aa: CASSPPTGGGNEKLFF
j_call: TRBJ2-2; v_call: TRBV9; cdr3_length: 16; cdr3_aa: CASSVDVGMNTGELFF